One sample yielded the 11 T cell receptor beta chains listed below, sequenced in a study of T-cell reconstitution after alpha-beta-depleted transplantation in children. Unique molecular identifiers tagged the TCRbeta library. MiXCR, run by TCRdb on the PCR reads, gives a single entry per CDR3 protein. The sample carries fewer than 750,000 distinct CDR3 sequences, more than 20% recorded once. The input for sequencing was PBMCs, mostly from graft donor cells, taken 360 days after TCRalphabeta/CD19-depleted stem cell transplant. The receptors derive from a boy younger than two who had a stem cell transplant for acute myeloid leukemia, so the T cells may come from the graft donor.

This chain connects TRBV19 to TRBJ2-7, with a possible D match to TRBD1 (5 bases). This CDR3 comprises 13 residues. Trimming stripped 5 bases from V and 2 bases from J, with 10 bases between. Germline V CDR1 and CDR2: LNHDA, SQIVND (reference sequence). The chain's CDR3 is CASSAARAYEQYF. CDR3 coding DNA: TGTGCCAGTAGTGCCGCCAGGGCCTACGAGCAGTACTTC.

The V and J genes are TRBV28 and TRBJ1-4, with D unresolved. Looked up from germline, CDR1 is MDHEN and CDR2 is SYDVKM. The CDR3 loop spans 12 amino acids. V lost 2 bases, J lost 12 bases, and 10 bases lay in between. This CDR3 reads CASSLAGRELFF. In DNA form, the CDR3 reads TGTGCCAGCAGTTTAGCGGGGAGAGAACTGTTTTTT.

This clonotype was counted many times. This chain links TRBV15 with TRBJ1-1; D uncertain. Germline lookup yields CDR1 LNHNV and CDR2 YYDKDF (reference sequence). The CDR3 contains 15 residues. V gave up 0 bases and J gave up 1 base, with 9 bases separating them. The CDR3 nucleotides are TGTGCCACCAGCAGAGATCGACGGGCGAACACTGAAGCTTTCTTT. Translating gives CATSRDRRANTEAFF.

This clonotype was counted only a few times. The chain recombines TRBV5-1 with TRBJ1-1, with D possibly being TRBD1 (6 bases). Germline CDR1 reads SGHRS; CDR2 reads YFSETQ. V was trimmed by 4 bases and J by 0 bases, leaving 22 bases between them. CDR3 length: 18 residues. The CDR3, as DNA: TGCGCCAGCAGCGAGACACAGGGTTTCCCCAACATGAACACTGAAGCTTTCTTT. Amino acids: CASSETQGFPNMNTEAFF.

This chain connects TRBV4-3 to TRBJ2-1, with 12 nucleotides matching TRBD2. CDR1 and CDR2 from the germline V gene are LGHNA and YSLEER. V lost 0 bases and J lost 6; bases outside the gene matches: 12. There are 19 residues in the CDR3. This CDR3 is CASSQETSGGPLLRNEQFF. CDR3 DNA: TGCGCCAGCAGCCAAGAGACTAGCGGGGGCCCCTTACTCCGCAATGAGCAGTTCTTC.

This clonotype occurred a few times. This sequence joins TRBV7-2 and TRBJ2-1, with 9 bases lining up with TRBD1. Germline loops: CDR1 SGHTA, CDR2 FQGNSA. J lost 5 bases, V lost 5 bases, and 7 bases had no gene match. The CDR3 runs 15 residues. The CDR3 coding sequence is TGTGCCAGCAGCCATCGGGGACAGGGCAACAATGAGCAGTTCTTC. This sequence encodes CASSHRGQGNNEQFF.

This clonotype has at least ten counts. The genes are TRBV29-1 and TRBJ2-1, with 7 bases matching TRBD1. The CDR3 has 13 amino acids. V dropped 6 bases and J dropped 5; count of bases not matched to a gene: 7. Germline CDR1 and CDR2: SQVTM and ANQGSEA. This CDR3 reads CSVGQAKHNEQFF. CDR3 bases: TGCAGCGTAGGACAGGCAAAACACAATGAGCAGTTCTTC.

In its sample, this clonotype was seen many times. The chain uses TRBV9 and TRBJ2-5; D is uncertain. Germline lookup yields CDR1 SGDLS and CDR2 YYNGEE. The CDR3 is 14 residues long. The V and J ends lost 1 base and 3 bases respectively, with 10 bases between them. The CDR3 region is CASSVFGGKETQYF. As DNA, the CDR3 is TGTGCCAGCAGCGTATTTGGCGGAAAAGAGACCCAGTACTTC.

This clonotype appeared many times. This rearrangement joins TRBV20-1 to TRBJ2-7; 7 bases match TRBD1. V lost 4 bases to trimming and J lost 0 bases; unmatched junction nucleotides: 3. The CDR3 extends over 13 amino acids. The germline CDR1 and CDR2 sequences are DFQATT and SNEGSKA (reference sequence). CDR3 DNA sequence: TGCAGTGCTAACAGGGGAAGCTCCTACGAGCAGTACGTC. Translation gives CSANRGSSYEQYV.

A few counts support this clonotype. This chain's CDR3 is CSAREDRGLQPQHF. In nucleotides, the CDR3 is TGCAGTGCTAGGGAGGACAGGGGGCTACAGCCCCAGCATTTT. The gene calls are TRBV20-1 and TRBJ1-5, with 11 positions matching TRBD1. CDR1 and CDR2 from the germline V gene are DFQATT and SNEGSKA (reference sequence). The ends lost 3 bases at V and 7 bases at J; junction bases unmatched: 5. The CDR3 is made up of 14 amino acids.

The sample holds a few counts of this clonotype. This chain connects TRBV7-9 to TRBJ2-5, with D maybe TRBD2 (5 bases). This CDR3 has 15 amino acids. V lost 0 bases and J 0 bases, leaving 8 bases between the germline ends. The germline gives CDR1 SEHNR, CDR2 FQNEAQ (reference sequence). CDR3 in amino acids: CASSLADWYQETQYF. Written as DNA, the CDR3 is TGTGCCAGCAGCTTAGCGGACTGGTACCAAGAGACCCAGTACTTC.